The clone carrying this T cell receptor (beta chain) was picked up many times. Antigen unknown. The sample comes from a study of identical twins. Regarding the study as a whole: While abundant cord blood beta clonotypes carried fewer insertions, memory repertoires showed no such pattern. The authors noted that invariant MAIT and iNKT cells could partly confound zero-insertion analyses.

TCRdb re-analysed the 5' RACE reads in MiXCR, keeping a single row per CDR3 protein. Of around 670,000 distinct CDR3 sequences in the sample, approximately 6.1% were seen once. The origin of this receptor is a man aged 18-30 years in good health. The sequencing sample was made of naive T cells sorted from blood.

CDR3 bases: TGCGCCAGCAGATTTTCGTCGGAGGCTTTCTACGAGCAGTACTTC. Its protein is CASRFSSEAFYEQYF. The chain recombines TRBV5-1 with TRBJ2-7; tentatively, D is TRBD2 (5 bases). Trimming took 5 bases from V and 3 from J, leaving 18 bases between them. CDR1 and CDR2 (germline): SGHRS, YFSETQ. The CDR3 totals 15 residues.